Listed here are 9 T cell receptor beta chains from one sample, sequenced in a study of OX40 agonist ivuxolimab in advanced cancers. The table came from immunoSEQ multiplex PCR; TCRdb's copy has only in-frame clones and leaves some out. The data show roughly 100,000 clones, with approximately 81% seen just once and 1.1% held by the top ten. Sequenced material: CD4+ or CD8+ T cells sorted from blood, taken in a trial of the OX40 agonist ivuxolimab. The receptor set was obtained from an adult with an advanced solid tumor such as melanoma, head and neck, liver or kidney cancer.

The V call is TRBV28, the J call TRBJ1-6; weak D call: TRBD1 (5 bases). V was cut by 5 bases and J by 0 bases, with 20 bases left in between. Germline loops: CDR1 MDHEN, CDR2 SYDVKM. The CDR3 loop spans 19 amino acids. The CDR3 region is CASSPTRQGPGSYNSPLHF. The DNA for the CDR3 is TGTGCCAGCAGTCCTACCCGCCAGGGCCCTGGCTCCTATAATTCACCCCTCCACTTT. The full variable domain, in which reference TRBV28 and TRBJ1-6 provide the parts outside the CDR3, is DVKVTQSSRYLVKRTGEKVFLECVQDMDHENMFWYRQDPGLGLRLIYFSYDVKMKEKGDIPEGYSVSREKKERFSLILESASTNQTSMYLCASSPTRQGPGSYNSPLHFGNGTRLTVT.

CDR3 DNA sequence: TGTGCCAGCAGCTCCTCGGGGAGCGGCTACACCTTC. Protein: CASSSSGSGYTF. The V call is TRBV7-2, the J call TRBJ1-2; the D is unclear. The germline CDR1 and CDR2 sequences are SGHTA and FQGNSA. Trimming took off 4 bases at V and 8 bases at J, with 11 bases between the two ends. The CDR3 loop spans 12 amino acids.

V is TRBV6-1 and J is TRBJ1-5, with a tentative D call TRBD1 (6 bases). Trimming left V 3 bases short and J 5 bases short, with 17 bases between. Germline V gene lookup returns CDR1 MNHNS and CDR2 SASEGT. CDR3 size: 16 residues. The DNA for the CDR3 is TGTGCCAGCAGTGATACGCACAGGGCGGGAGATCAGCCCCAGCATTTT. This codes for CASSDTHRAGDQPQHF.

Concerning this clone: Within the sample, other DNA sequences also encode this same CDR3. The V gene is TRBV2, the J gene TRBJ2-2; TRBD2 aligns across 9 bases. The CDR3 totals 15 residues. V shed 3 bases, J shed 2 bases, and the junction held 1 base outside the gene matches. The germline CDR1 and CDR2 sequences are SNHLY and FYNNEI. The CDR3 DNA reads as TGTGCCAGCAGTGAGGGACTAGCCAACACCGGGGAGCTGTTTTTT. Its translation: CASSEGLANTGELFF.

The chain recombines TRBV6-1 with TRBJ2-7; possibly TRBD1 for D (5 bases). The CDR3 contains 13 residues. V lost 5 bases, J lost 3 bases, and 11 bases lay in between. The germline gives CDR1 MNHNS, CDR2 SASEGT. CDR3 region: CASSSAGLYEQYF. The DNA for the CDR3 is TGTGCCAGCAGTTCGGCAGGGCTCTACGAGCAGTACTTC.

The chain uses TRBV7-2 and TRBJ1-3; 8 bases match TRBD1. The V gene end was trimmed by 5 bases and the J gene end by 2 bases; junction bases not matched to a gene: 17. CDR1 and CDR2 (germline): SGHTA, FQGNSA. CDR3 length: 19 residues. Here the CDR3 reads CASSRSSSKRTGTGNTIYF. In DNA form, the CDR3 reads TGTGCCAGCAGCCGTTCCTCGTCGAAACGGACAGGGACTGGAAACACCATATATTTT.

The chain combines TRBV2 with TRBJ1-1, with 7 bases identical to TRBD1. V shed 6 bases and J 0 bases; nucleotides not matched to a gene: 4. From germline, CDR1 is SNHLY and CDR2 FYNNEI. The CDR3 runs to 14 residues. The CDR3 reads CASRTDRVNTEAFF. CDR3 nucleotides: TGTGCCAGCAGGACCGACAGGGTGAACACTGAAGCTTTCTTT.

CDR3 sequence reads: CASSNYADSDDTDTQYF. CDR3 coding DNA: TGTGCCAGCAGCAACTACGCCGACAGCGACGATACAGATACGCAGTATTTT. This chain uses TRBV7-9 with TRBJ2-3; possible D gene TRBD1, 5 bases. The ends were cut back, 5 bases at V and 3 bases at J, with 21 bases in the middle. Germline V gene sequence: CDR1 SEHNR, CDR2 FQNEAQ (reference sequence). CDR3 size: 17 residues.

The CDR3 sequence: CASSHPEDRNYGYTF. The CDR3 region has the DNA TGTGCCAGCAGTCACCCGGAGGACAGAAACTATGGCTACACCTTC. The V call is TRBV6-6, the J call TRBJ1-2, with TRBD1 as a possible D gene (6 bases). The CDR3 loop spans 15 amino acids. Germline V CDR1 and CDR2: MNHNY, SVGAGI (reference sequence). V dropped 5 bases and J dropped 2 bases, with 15 bases sitting between them.